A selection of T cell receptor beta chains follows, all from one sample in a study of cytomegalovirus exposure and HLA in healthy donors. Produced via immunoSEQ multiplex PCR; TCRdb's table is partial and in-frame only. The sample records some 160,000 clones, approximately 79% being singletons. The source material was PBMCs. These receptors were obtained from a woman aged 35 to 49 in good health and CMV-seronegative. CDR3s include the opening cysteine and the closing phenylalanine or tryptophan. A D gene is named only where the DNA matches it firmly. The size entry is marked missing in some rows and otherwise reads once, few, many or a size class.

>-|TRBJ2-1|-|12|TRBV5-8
TGTGCCAGCAACGACAGGTACAATGAGCAGTTCTTC
CASNDRYNEQFF
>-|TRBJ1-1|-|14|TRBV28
TGTGCCAGCAGCCCCGGGGGGGGGAACACTGAAGCTTTCTTT
CASSPGGGNTEAFF
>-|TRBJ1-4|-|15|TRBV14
TGTGCCAGCAGCCAAGGCACGGAATTGAGGGAAAAACTGTTTTTT
CASSQGTELREKLFF
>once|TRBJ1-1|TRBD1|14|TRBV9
TGTGCCAGCAGCGTAGGATCGCAGGGGGTCGGAGCTTTCTTT
CASSVGSQGVGAFF
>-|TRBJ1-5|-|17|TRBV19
TGTGCCAGTAGTATTAGGGCAGCGGTATCCCTCAATCAGCCCCAGCATTTT
CASSIRAAVSLNQPQHF
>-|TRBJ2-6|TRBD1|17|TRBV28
TGTGCCAGCAGTTTACCGGCGGACAGGGCTGGGGCCAACGTCCTGACTTTC
CASSLPADRAGANVLTF
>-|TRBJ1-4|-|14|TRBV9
TGTGCCAGCAGCGTAGGACAGTCTAATGAAAAACTGTTTTTT
CASSVGQSNEKLFF
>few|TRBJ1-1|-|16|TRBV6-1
TGTGCCAGCAGTGAAGTGGGCCCGGTGGGGGCGAGAGAAGCTTTCTTT
CASSEVGPVGAREAFF
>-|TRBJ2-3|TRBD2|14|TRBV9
TGTGCCAGCAGCGTAGGAGCGGGGACAGATACGCAGTATTTT
CASSVGAGTDTQYF
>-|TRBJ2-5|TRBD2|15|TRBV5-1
TGCGCCAGCAGCCCGTCGTCCGGGAGGGCCGAGACCCAGTACTTC
CASSPSSGRAETQYF
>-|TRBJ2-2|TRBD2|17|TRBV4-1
TGCGCCAGCAGCCAAGATCAAGCGGGAGCGAACACCGGGGAGCTGTTTTTT
CASSQDQAGANTGELFF
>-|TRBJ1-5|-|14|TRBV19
TGTGCCAGTAGTTCCCCCCCAAGCAATCAGCCCCAGCATTTT
CASSSPPSNQPQHF
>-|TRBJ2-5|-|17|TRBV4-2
TGTGCCAGCAGCCAAGATATCCCCGGCGGGCTCCAAGAGACCCAGTACTTC
CASSQDIPGGLQETQYF
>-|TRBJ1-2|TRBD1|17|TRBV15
TGTGCCACCAGCAGGGGGACAGGGACGCTCATTTCGTATGGCTACACCTTC
CATSRGTGTLISYGYTF
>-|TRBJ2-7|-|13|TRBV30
TGTGCCTGGGGGCCTCAGGGGCCTAGCGAGCAGTACTTC
CAWGPQGPSEQYF
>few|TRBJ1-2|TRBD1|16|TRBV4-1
TGCGCCAGCAGCCTCATGACAGGGGTCCCTAACTATGGCTACACCTTC
CASSLMTGVPNYGYTF
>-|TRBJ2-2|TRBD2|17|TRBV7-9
TGTTCCAGCAGCTCTCCTTTAGCGGGAGGGAACACCGGGGAGCTGTTTTTT
CSSSSPLAGGNTGELFF
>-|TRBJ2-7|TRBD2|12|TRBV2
TGTGCCAGCAGTGAGCGGGGGATACGGCAGTACTTC
CASSERGIRQYF
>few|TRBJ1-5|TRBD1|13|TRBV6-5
TGTGCCAGCAGGACAGGGGGCGGGCAGCCCCAGCATTTT
CASRTGGGQPQHF
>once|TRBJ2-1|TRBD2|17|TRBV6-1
TGTGCCAGCAGTGAACGGGGGAATGGCGGGAGAACCAATGAGCAGTTCTTC
CASSERGNGGRTNEQFF
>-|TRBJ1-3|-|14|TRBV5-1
TGCGCCAGCAGCCAGGAGGGGCTTGGAAACACCATATATTTT
CASSQEGLGNTIYF
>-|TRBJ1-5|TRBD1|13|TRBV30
TGTGCTGGCGGACAGGGGCGCAATCAGCCCCAGCATTTT
CAGGQGRNQPQHF
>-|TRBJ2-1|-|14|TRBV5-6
TGTGCCAGCAGCTACTTACAGGATACAAATGAGCAGTTCTTC
CASSYLQDTNEQFF
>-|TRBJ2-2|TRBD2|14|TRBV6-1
TGTGCCAGCACCCTTAGCGGGAGATCCGGGGAGCTGTTTTTT
CASTLSGRSGELFF
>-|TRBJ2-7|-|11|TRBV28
TGTGCCAGCAGTTATACCTACGAGCAGTACTTC
CASSYTYEQYF
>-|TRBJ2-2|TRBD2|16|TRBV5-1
TGCGCCAGCAGCTTGGATCTAGCGGGAGTCACCGGGGAGCTGTTTTTT
CASSLDLAGVTGELFF
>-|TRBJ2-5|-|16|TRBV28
TGTGCCAGCAGTCTCCTGACAACAGGGTACCAAGAGACCCAGTACTTC
CASSLLTTGYQETQYF
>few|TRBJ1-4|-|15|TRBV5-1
TGCGCCAGCAGTTCCCAACAGGGAACTAATGAAAAACTGTTTTTT
CASSSQQGTNEKLFF
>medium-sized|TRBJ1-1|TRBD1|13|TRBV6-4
TGTGCCAGCAGCGGGACAGCGAACACTGAAGCTTTCTTT
CASSGTANTEAFF
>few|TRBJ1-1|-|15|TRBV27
TGTGCCAGCCGTCCGCTACAGGGTAGGAACACTGAAGCTTTCTTT
CASRPLQGRNTEAFF
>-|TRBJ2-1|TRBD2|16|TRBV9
TGTGCCAGCAGCGTACCTACTAGCGGGAGGATGAGTGAGCAGTTCTTC
CASSVPTSGRMSEQFF